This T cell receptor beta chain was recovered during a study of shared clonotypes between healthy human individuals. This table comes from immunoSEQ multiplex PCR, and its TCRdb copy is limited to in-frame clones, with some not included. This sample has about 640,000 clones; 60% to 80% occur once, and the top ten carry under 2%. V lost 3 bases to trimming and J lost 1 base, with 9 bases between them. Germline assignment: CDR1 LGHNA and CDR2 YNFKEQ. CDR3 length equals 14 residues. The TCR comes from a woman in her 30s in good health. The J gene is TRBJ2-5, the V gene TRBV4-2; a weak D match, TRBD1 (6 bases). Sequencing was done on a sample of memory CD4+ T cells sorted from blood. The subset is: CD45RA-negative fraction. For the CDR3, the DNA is TGTGCCAGCAGCCAGGACAGCATCCAAGAGACCCAGTACTTC. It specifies CASSQDSIQETQYF.